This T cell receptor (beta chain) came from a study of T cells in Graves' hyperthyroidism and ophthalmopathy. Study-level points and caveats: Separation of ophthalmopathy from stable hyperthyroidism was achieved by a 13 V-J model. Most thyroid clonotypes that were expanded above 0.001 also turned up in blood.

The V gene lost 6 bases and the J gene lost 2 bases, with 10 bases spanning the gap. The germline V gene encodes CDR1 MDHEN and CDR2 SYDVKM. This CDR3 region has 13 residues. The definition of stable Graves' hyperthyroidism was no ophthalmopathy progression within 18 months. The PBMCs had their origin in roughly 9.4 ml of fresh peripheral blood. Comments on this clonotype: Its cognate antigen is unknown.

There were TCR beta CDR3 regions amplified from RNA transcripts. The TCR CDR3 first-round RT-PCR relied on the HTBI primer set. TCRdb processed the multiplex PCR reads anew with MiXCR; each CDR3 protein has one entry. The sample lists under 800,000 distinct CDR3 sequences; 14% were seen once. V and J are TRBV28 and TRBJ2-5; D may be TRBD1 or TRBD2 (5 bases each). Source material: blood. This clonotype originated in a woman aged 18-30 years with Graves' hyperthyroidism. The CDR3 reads CASRIWGQETQYF. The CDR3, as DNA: TGTGCCAGCAGAATCTGGGGGCAAGAGACCCAGTACTTC.